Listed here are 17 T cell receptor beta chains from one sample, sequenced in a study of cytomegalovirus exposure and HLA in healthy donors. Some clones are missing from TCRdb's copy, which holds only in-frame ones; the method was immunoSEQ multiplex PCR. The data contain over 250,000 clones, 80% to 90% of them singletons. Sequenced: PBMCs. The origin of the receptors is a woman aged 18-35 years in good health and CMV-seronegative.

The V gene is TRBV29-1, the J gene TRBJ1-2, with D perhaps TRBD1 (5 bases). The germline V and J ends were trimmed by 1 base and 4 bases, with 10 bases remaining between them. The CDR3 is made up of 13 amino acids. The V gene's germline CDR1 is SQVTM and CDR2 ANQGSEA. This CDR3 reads CSVEGGGGYGYTF. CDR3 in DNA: TGCAGCGTTGAAGGGGGGGGTGGCTATGGCTACACCTTC.

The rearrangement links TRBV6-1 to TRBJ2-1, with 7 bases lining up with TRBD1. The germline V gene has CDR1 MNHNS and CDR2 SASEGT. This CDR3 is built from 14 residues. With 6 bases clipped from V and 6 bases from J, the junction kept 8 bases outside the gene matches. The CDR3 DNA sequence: TGTGCCAGCAGCAGACAGGGAAAGTCCAATGAGCAGTTCTTC. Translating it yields CASSRQGKSNEQFF.

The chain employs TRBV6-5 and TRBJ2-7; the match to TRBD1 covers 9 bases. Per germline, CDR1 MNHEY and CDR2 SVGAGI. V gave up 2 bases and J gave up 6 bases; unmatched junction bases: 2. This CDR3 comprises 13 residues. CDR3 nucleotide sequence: TGTGCCAGCAGTTACGGGACAGGGCGCGAGCAGTACTTC. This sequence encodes CASSYGTGREQYF.

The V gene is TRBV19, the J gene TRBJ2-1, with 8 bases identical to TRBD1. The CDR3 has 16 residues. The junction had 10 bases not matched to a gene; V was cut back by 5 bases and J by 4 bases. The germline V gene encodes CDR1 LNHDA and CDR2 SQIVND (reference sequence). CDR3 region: CASSETWTGFYNEQFF. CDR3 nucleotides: TGTGCCAGTAGTGAAACCTGGACAGGGTTTTACAATGAGCAGTTCTTC. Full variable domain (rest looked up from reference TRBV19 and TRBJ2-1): DGGITQSPKYLFRKEGQNVTLSCEQNLNHDAMYWYRQDPGQGLRLIYYSQIVNDFQKGDIAEGYSVSREKKESFPLTVTSAQKNPTAFYLCASSETWTGFYNEQFFGPGTRLTVL.

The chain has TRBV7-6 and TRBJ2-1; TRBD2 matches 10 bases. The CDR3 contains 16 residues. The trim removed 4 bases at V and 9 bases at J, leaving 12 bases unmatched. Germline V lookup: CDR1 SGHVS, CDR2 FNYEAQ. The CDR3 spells CASSWGVAGGKVEQFF. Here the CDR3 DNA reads TGTGCCAGCAGCTGGGGGGTAGCGGGAGGAAAGGTTGAGCAGTTCTTC. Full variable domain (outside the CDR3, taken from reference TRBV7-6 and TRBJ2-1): GAGVSQSPRYKVTKRGQDVALRCDPISGHVSLYWYRQALGQGPEFLTYFNYEAQQDKSGLPNDRFSAERPEGSISTLTIQRTEQRDSAMYRCASSWGVAGGKVEQFFGPGTRLTVL.

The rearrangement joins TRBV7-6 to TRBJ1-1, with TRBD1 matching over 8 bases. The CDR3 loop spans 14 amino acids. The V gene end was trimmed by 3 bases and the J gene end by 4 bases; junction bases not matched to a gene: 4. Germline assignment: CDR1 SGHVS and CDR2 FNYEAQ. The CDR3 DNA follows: TGTGCCAGCAGCTTCCGGACAGGGTCCACTGAAGCTTTCTTT. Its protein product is CASSFRTGSTEAFF. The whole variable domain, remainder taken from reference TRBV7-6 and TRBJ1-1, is GAGVSQSPRYKVTKRGQDVALRCDPISGHVSLYWYRQALGQGPEFLTYFNYEAQQDKSGLPNDRFSAERPEGSISTLTIQRTEQRDSAMYRCASSFRTGSTEAFFGQGTRLTVV.

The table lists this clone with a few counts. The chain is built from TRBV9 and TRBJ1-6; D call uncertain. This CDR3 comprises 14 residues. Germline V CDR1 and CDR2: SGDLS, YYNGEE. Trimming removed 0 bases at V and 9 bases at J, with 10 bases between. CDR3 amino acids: CASSVDQRGSPLHF. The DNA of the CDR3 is TGTGCCAGCAGCGTAGATCAGCGGGGTTCACCCCTCCACTTT.

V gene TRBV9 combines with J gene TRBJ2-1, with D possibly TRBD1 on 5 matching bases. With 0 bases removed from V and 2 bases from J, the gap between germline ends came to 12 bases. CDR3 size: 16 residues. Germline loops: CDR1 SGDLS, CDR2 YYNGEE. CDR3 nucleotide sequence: TGTGCCAGCAGCGTAGACTGGACATCCCCCTACAATGAGCAGTTCTTC. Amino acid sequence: CASSVDWTSPYNEQFF.

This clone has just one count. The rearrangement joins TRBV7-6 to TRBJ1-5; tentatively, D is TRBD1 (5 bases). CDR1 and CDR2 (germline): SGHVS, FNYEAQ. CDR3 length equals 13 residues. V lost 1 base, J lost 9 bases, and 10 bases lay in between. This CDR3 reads CASSLDEGAPQHF. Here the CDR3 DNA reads TGTGCCAGCAGCTTAGATGAAGGGGCGCCCCAGCATTTT.

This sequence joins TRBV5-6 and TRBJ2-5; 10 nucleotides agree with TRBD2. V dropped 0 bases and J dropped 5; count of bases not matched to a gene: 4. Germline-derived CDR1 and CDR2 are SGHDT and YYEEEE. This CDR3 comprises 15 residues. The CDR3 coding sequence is TGTGCCAGCAGCTTGGGGCTAGCGGGAGTGGAGACCCAGTACTTC. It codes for CASSLGLAGVETQYF.

The CDR3 loop is CAWSVGRTGVYEQYF. In nucleotides, the CDR3 is TGTGCCTGGAGTGTTGGTCGGACAGGGGTGTACGAGCAGTACTTC. The rearrangement uses TRBV30 and TRBJ2-7; 9 bases match TRBD1. J was trimmed by 4 bases and V by 0 bases; bases with no gene match: 7. The CDR3 runs 15 residues. CDR1 is GTSNPN and CDR2 is SVGIG in the germline V gene (reference sequence).

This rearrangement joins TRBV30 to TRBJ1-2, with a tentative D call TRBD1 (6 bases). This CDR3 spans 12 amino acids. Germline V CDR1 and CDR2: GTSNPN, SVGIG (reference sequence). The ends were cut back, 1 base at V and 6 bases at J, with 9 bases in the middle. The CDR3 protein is CAWSGGGDGYTF. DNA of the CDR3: TGTGCCTGGAGTGGCGGGGGCGATGGCTACACCTTC.

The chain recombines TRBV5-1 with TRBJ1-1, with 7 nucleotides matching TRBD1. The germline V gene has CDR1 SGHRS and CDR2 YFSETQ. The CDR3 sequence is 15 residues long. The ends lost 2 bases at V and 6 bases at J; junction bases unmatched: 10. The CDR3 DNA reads TGCGCCAGCAGCTTATTGGACGACAGGGCCTCTGAAGCTTTCTTT. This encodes CASSLLDDRASEAFF.

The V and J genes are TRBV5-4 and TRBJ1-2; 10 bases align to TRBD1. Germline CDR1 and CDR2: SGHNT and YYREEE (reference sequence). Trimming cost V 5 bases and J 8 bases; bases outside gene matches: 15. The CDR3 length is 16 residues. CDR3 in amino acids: CASRFETWDRGEGYTF. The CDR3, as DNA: TGTGCCAGCAGGTTTGAAACTTGGGACAGGGGCGAAGGCTACACCTTC. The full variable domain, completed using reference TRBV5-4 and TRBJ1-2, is ETGVTQSPTHLIKTRGQQVTLRCSSQSGHNTVSWYQQALGQGPQFIFQYYREEENGRGNFPPRFSGLQFPNYSSELNVNALELDDSALYLCASRFETWDRGEGYTFGSGTRLTVV.

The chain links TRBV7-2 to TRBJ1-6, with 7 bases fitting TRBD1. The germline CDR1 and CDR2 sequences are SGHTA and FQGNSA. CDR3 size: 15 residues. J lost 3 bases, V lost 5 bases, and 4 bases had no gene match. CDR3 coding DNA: TGTGCCAGCAGCGCCCCAGGGGGCTATAATTCACCCCTCCACTTT. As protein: CASSAPGGYNSPLHF.

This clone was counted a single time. The CDR3 nucleotides are TGTGCCATCAGTGATCTAGGGGGCTCGACTGAAGCTTTCTTT. Protein: CAISDLGGSTEAFF. This chain joins TRBV10-3 and TRBJ1-1; 7 bases agree with TRBD1. Germline V CDR1 and CDR2: ENHRY, SYGVKD. Unmatched junction bases numbered 6, after V lost 3 bases and J lost 5 bases. This CDR3 contains 14 residues.

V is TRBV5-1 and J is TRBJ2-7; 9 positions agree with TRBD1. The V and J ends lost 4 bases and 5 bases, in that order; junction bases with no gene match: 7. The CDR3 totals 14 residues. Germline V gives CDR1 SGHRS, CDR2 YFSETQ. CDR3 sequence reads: CASSIGTGWNEQYF. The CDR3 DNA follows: TGCGCCAGCAGCATCGGGACAGGGTGGAACGAGCAGTACTTC.